These 23 T cell receptor beta chains originate from one sample sequenced in a study of blood T cell repertoires in COVID-19. The protocol was immunoSEQ multiplex PCR, while the TCRdb copy is restricted to in-frame clones and leaves out a portion. The sample lists some 130,000 clones; about 92% were seen once. Sequences were obtained from peripheral blood. The receptors derive from a man in his 60s with COVID-19, enrolled during active disease.

This chain links TRBV4-2 with TRBJ2-3; TRBD2 aligns across 7 bases. This CDR3 spans 15 amino acids. Germline values: CDR1 LGHNA, CDR2 YNFKEQ. J was trimmed by 0 bases and V by 6 bases; bases with no gene match: 6. The CDR3 bases are TGTGCCAGCAGACTCCTAGCGGATAGCACAGATACGCAGTATTTT. Translation: CASRLLADSTDTQYF.

This chain connects TRBV18 to TRBJ1-5; 8 bases match TRBD1. This CDR3 contains 15 residues. The germline V gene encodes CDR1 KGHSH and CDR2 LQKENI. J gave up 6 bases and V 2 bases, and 6 bases lay outside the gene matches. CDR3 in amino acids: CASSPNRGGLQPQHF. DNA for the CDR3: TGTGCCAGCTCACCAAACAGGGGGGGACTTCAGCCCCAGCATTTT.

V and J are TRBV12-3 or TRBV12-4 and TRBJ2-7; TRBD1 matches 7 bases. V lost 4 bases, J lost 0 bases, and 0 bases stayed unmatched. This CDR3 is built from 13 residues. The CDR3 sequence: CASSWTGSYEQYF. Here the CDR3 DNA reads TGTGCCAGCAGTTGGACAGGCTCCTACGAGCAGTACTTC.

This chain joins TRBV9 and TRBJ2-3; 8 nucleotides agree with TRBD2. V shed 3 bases, J shed 9 bases, and the junction held 12 bases outside the gene matches. The CDR3 is 15 amino acids. Germline CDR1 is SGDLS and CDR2 is YYNGEE. CDR3 sequence: CASSAGLAYLATQYF. The DNA for the CDR3 is TGTGCCAGCAGCGCAGGACTAGCCTACCTAGCCACGCAGTATTTT.

The chain joins TRBV30 to TRBJ2-7; 10 bases are a match to TRBD2. Germline CDR1 reads GTSNPN; CDR2 reads SVGIG (reference sequence). V shed 5 bases, J shed 0 bases, and the junction held 4 bases outside the gene matches. The CDR3 is 14 residues long. The DNA of the CDR3 is TGTGCCTGGCGTACTAGCGGGATCTCCTACGAGCAGTACTTC. Translated: CAWRTSGISYEQYF.

The V gene is TRBV5-1, the J gene TRBJ2-7; 7 bases align to TRBD1. Germline trimming cut 5 bases from V and 2 bases from J; bases unmatched to any gene: 7. Per the germline V gene, CDR1 is SGHRS and CDR2 is YFSETQ. CDR3 length: 14 residues. The CDR3 DNA reads as TGCGCCAGCAGAGTCGACGGGACAGCCTACGAGCAGTACTTC. Its translation is CASRVDGTAYEQYF.

This clone appeared once. The chain employs TRBV27 and TRBJ2-7; 9 nucleotides align to TRBD2. V dropped 4 bases and J dropped 3; count of bases not matched to a gene: 7. The CDR3 length is 15 residues. Germline-derived CDR1 and CDR2 are MNHEY and SMNVEV (reference sequence). CDR3 nucleotides: TGTGCCAGCAGTTCCCCGACTAGCGGATACTACGAGCAGTACTTC. Amino acids: CASSSPTSGYYEQYF.

J is TRBJ1-5 and V is TRBV12-5; the D gene is possibly TRBD1 (5 bases). The CDR3 spans 14 residues. The V gene's germline CDR1 is LGHNT and CDR2 FRNRAP. The germline V and J ends were trimmed by 7 bases and 11 bases, with 21 bases remaining between them. CDR3 residues: CASESGGGQVTQHF. CDR3 DNA sequence: TGTGCTAGTGAATCCGGGGGAGGCCAAGTGACCCAGCATTTT.

The V gene is TRBV19, the J gene TRBJ2-1; the match to TRBD2 covers 10 bases. J lost 0 bases, V lost 3 bases, and 8 bases had no gene match. The CDR3 consists of 18 residues. The germline gives CDR1 LNHDA, CDR2 SQIVND (reference sequence). CDR3 residues: CASSMTGTSDRSYNEQFF. In nucleotides, the CDR3 is TGTGCCAGTAGTATGACCGGGACTAGCGACCGCTCCTACAATGAGCAGTTCTTC.

The rearrangement links TRBV11-1 to TRBJ1-6; 7 bases match TRBD1. CDR1 SGHAT and CDR2 FQDESV come from the germline V gene (reference sequence). CDR3 size: 15 residues. V shed 5 bases and J 6 bases; nucleotides not matched to a gene: 7. CDR3: CASSRTGTVNSPLHF. DNA of the CDR3: TGTGCCAGCAGCCGCACCGGGACAGTTAATTCACCCCTCCACTTT. The full variable domain, with the rest looked up from reference TRBV11-1 and TRBJ1-6, is EAEVAQSPRYKITEKSQAVAFWCDPISGHATLYWYRQILGQGPELLVQFQDESVVDDSQLPKDRFSAERLKGVDSTLKIQPAELGDSAMYLCASSRTGTVNSPLHFGNGTRLTVT.

The V call is TRBV19, the J call TRBJ2-3, with D possibly TRBD1 on 5 matching bases. This CDR3 contains 13 residues. From germline, CDR1 is LNHDA and CDR2 SQIVND (reference sequence). Trimming left V 10 bases short and J 0 bases short, with 11 bases between. The CDR3 coding sequence is TGTGCCACCACCCCAGGGAGCACAGATACGCAGTATTTT. Encoded protein: CATTPGSTDTQYF.

In this sample, this clone turned up once. The gene calls are TRBV6-2 or TRBV6-3 and TRBJ2-6; D remains ambiguous. Trimming shortened V by 0 bases and J by 3 bases, and 12 bases separated the two germline ends. CDR1 and CDR2 from the germline V gene are MNHEY and SVGEGT. The CDR3 covers 17 residues. CDR3: CASSYSKTLYGANVLTF. As DNA, the CDR3 is TGTGCCAGCAGTTACTCGAAAACTCTTTATGGGGCCAACGTCCTGACTTTC.

J is TRBJ2-1 and V is TRBV4-1; 11 nucleotides align to TRBD1. V lost 2 bases and J lost 7; bases outside the gene matches: 4. Germline-derived CDR1 and CDR2 are MGHRA and YSYEKL. The CDR3 extends over 15 amino acids. Written as DNA, the CDR3 is TGCGCCAGCAGCCAAAGGGACAGGGGGGGGAATGAGCAGTTCTTC. Protein product: CASSQRDRGGNEQFF.

This clone was counted once. The V gene is TRBV6-2 or TRBV6-3, the J gene TRBJ2-1; 12 bases are shared with TRBD2. Germline V gene lookup returns CDR1 MNHEY and CDR2 SVGEGT. CDR3 length: 15 residues. With 4 bases clipped from V and 5 bases from J, the junction kept 3 bases outside the gene matches. In DNA, the CDR3 is TGTGCCAGCAGTTTCCGACTAGCGGGAGACAATGAGCAGTTCTTC. Its translation: CASSFRLAGDNEQFF.

The V gene is TRBV11-3, the J gene TRBJ2-1; the match to TRBD1 covers 11 bases. The CDR3 extends over 15 amino acids. Germline-derived CDR1 and CDR2 are SGHNT and YENEEA. After removal of 5 bases from V and 8 bases from J, the junction contained 8 bases not matched to a gene. The CDR3 protein is CASSARTGGRDEQFF. CDR3 DNA: TGTGCCAGCAGCGCCCGGACAGGGGGCAGGGATGAGCAGTTCTTC.

The rearrangement links TRBV19 to TRBJ2-5; TRBD1 might be the D (5 bases). The ends were cut back, 4 bases at V and 0 bases at J, with 9 bases in the middle. The CDR3 runs to 14 residues. Germline lookup yields CDR1 LNHDA and CDR2 SQIVND (reference sequence). CDR3 in amino acids: CASSSQGDQETQYF. DNA of the CDR3: TGTGCCAGTAGTAGCCAGGGTGACCAAGAGACCCAGTACTTC.

The chain is built from TRBV20-1 and TRBJ1-1; 11 nucleotides align to TRBD1. The germline gives CDR1 DFQATT, CDR2 SNEGSKA (reference sequence). The ends lost 3 bases at V and 3 bases at J; junction bases unmatched: 9. This CDR3 has 16 residues. This CDR3 is CSASGQGAVGYTEAFF. The CDR3 coding sequence is TGCAGTGCTAGTGGACAGGGGGCAGTGGGGTACACTGAAGCTTTCTTT.

The CDR3 protein is CASSFQLAGELETQYF. CDR3 bases: TGTGCCAGCAGCTTCCAACTAGCGGGAGAATTGGAGACCCAGTACTTC. The chain joins TRBV7-7 to TRBJ2-5, with 11 bases identical to TRBD2. The germline gives CDR1 SSHAT, CDR2 FNYEAQ (reference sequence). The CDR3 extends over 16 amino acids. V lost 3 bases to trimming and J lost 5 bases; unmatched junction nucleotides: 8.

The rearrangement joins TRBV2 to TRBJ2-5; D may be TRBD1 (6 bases). V lost 7 bases and J lost 9, with 15 bases in between. Germline assignment: CDR1 SNHLY and CDR2 FYNNEI. The CDR3 consists of 12 residues. The CDR3 sequence: CASTARGGAQYF. The CDR3 DNA follows: TGTGCCAGCACTGCCAGGGGCGGAGCCCAGTACTTC.

This sequence joins TRBV5-1 and TRBJ2-1; 9 nucleotides match TRBD2. Losses at the gene ends were 0 bases for V and 9 bases for J; bases not matched to a gene: 4. CDR1 and CDR2 (germline): SGHRS, YFSETQ. This CDR3 has 14 residues. The CDR3 is CASSLAQLAGEQFF. Here the CDR3 DNA reads TGCGCCAGCAGCTTGGCCCAACTAGCGGGTGAGCAGTTCTTC.

This sequence joins TRBV18 and TRBJ1-4, with 8 bases identical to TRBD1. Germline loops: CDR1 KGHSH, CDR2 LQKENI. J lost 7 bases, V lost 0 bases, and 4 bases had no gene match. The CDR3 runs to 15 residues. The DNA of the CDR3 is TGTGCCAGCTCACCACCCGGACAGGGCAGTGAAAAACTGTTTTTT. The encoded protein is CASSPPGQGSEKLFF. Full variable domain (missing parts from reference TRBV18 and TRBJ1-4): NAGVMQNPRHLVRRRGQEARLRCSPMKGHSHVYWYRQLPEEGLKFMVYLQKENIIDESGMPKERFSAEFPKEGPSILRIQQVVRGDSAAYFCASSPPGQGSEKLFFGSGTQLSVL.

The chain recombines TRBV4-3 with TRBJ1-1; D may be TRBD1 (5 bases). This CDR3 spans 13 amino acids. Between the trimmed V and J ends, which lost 4 bases and 1 base, there was a span of 7 bases. Germline V gene lookup returns CDR1 LGHNA and CDR2 YSLEER. Here the CDR3 DNA reads TGCGCCAGCAGCCTAGGACAGAACACTGAAGCTTTCTTT. It translates to CASSLGQNTEAFF.

This chain connects TRBV19 to TRBJ1-6; D possibly corresponds to TRBD1 (6 bases). The length of the CDR3 is 15 residues. Germline assignment: CDR1 LNHDA and CDR2 SQIVND (reference sequence). Trimming stripped 1 base from V and 10 bases from J, with 14 bases between. The CDR3 region is CASSIGTGLRSPLHF. The DNA for the CDR3 is TGTGCCAGTAGTATAGGCACAGGGCTACGGTCACCCCTCCACTTT.